This TCR beta chain was recorded in a study of CD8 T cells in Susac syndrome. Reverse transcription of roughly 0.45 to 1 ug RNA used random hexamers. TCRdb re-derived calls from the immunoSEQ multiplex PCR reads in MiXCR, one entry per CDR3 protein. The sample yields 65,000 to 75,000 distinct CDR3 sequences, roughly 94% seen once. This clonotype was obtained from a human donor in good health. The sample was CD8+ T cells from PBMCs.

The CDR3 loop reads CASSLEGTGTEAFF. The CDR3 DNA follows: TGTGCCAGCAGCTTAGAGGGGACGGGCACTGAAGCTTTCTTT. The chain combines TRBV11-2 with TRBJ1-1, with a tentative D call TRBD1 (5 bases). Between the trimmed V and J ends, which lost 0 bases and 4 bases, there was a span of 9 bases. Germline CDR1 SGHAT, CDR2 FQNNGV. The CDR3 totals 14 residues.